This T cell receptor (beta chain) was captured in a study of radiotherapy plus CTLA-4 blockade in lung cancer. The repertoire was sequenced with immunoSEQ multiplex PCR; TCRdb's copy has only in-frame clones and lacks some. The table lists 84,000 or so clones, about 83% of them singletons. This CDR3 comprises 14 residues. Trimming at V came to 0 bases and at J to 7 bases, leaving 3 bases not matched to a gene. Germline CDR1 and CDR2: SGHTS and YDEGEE. The input for sequencing was peripheral blood, taken from a patient treated with radiotherapy plus ipilimumab. The receptor's source is a human donor with non-small cell lung cancer that progressed on radiotherapy plus ipilimumab. The chain joins TRBV5-8 to TRBJ1-2; 10 bases match TRBD1. The CDR3 reads CASSLGQGARGYTF. The CDR3 region has the DNA TGTGCCAGCAGCTTGGGACAGGGGGCGCGTGGCTACACCTTC. Supplemented by reference TRBV5-8 and TRBJ1-2, the full variable domain reads EAGVTQSPTHLIKTRGQQATLRCSPISGHTSVYWYQQALGLGLQFLLWYDEGEERNRGNFPPRFSGRQFPNYSSELNVNALELEDSALYLCASSLGQGARGYTFGSGTRLTVV.